Following are 26 T cell receptor beta chains from one sample sequenced in a study of blood T cell repertoires in COVID-19. Profiling relied on immunoSEQ multiplex PCR, and the TCRdb table lists in-frame clones only, not all of them. The sample carries roughly 240,000 clones, 82% recorded once. The source material was peripheral blood. The receptors originated from a woman in her 70s with acute or convalescent COVID-19.

This clone has only one observation. V usage is TRBV7-9 and J usage is TRBJ1-5, with 8 bases lining up with TRBD1. The CDR3 totals 16 residues. Trimming took 5 bases from V and 4 from J; bases not matched to a gene: 10. The V gene's germline CDR1 is SEHNR and CDR2 FQNEAQ (reference sequence). The chain's CDR3 is CASSRFGQGQNQPQHF. In DNA, the CDR3 is TGTGCCAGCAGCCGTTTTGGACAGGGACAAAATCAGCCCCAGCATTTT.

This clone was recorded a few times. V usage is TRBV5-4 and J usage is TRBJ2-5, with D perhaps matching TRBD2 (6 bases). The CDR3 is made up of 14 amino acids. Trimming removed 0 bases from V and 4 bases from J, with 10 bases in between. Germline V CDR1 and CDR2: SGHNT, YYREEE (reference sequence). This CDR3 reads CASSLDRGTETQYF. In DNA, the CDR3 is TGTGCCAGCAGCTTGGATCGGGGGACAGAGACCCAGTACTTC.

V is TRBV5-5 and J is TRBJ1-1, with unresolved D. Germline CDR1 is SGHKS and CDR2 is YYEKEE (reference sequence). The CDR3 is 14 residues long. V lost 5 bases and J 6 bases, leaving 17 bases between the germline ends. CDR3 residues: CASSSGVDRSEAFF. The CDR3 bases are TGTGCCAGCAGTTCCGGGGTCGATCGGTCTGAAGCTTTCTTT.

The V and J genes are TRBV3-1 (or the pseudogene TRBV3-2) and TRBJ2-3, with a possible D match to TRBD2 (5 bases). This CDR3 comprises 12 residues. Trimming removed 4 bases at V and 3 bases at J, with 5 bases between. Germline CDR1 reads LGHDT; CDR2 reads YNNKEL (reference sequence). The CDR3 nucleotides read TGTGCCAGCAGCCTAGCGACAGATACGCAGTATTTT. Protein sequence: CASSLATDTQYF.

The chain is built from TRBV6-5 and TRBJ1-3; TRBD1 is a possible D gene (6 bases). Germline values: CDR1 MNHEY, CDR2 SVGAGI. V was cut by 8 bases and J by 7 bases, with 12 bases left in between. The CDR3 is 12 residues long. This CDR3 is CASHQGTNTIYF. In DNA form, the CDR3 reads TGTGCCAGCCACCAGGGGACCAACACCATATATTTT.

The rearrangement joins TRBV9 to TRBJ1-6; 8 bases fit TRBD1. The length of the CDR3 is 15 residues. The germline CDR1 and CDR2 sequences are SGDLS and YYNGEE. V was clipped by 0 bases and J by 10 bases; unmatched bases: 6. The CDR3 region has the DNA TGTGCCAGCAGCGTAGCTCAGTCAGGGGGCTCACCCCTCCACTTT. This encodes CASSVAQSGGSPLHF.

This chain joins TRBV24-1 and TRBJ2-7; unclear D gene. V was pared by 1 base and J by 5 bases, with 5 bases between. This CDR3 is built from 12 residues. Germline CDR1 KGHDR, CDR2 SFDVKD. Written as DNA, the CDR3 is TGTGCCACCAGTGATTTTTCGGACGAGCAGTACTTC. Translated, it gives CATSDFSDEQYF.

Regarding this clone: This specimen includes other DNA sequences encoding the same CDR3. The rearrangement links TRBV5-4 to TRBJ2-2; perhaps TRBD1 as D (5 bases). The V gene lost 4 bases and the J gene lost 2 bases, with 12 bases spanning the gap. CDR3 length: 15 amino acids. Germline V gene sequence: CDR1 SGHNT, CDR2 YYREEE (reference sequence). CDR3 coding DNA: TGTGCCAGCAGCCTTGGTCAGGGAAACACCGGGGAGCTGTTTTTT. Residues: CASSLGQGNTGELFF. The whole variable domain, remainder taken from reference TRBV5-4 and TRBJ2-2, is ETGVTQSPTHLIKTRGQQVTLRCSSQSGHNTVSWYQQALGQGPQFIFQYYREEENGRGNFPPRFSGLQFPNYSSELNVNALELDDSALYLCASSLGQGNTGELFFGEGSRLTVL.

As DNA, the CDR3 is TGTGCCAGCAGCGTAGGACAGAACTATGGCTACACCTTC. Its protein is CASSVGQNYGYTF. This sequence joins TRBV9 and TRBJ1-2, with D possibly being TRBD1 (5 bases). The CDR3 totals 13 residues. The V end lost 0 bases, the J end lost 2 bases, and 5 bases lay between the germline ends. CDR1 SGDLS and CDR2 YYNGEE come from the germline V gene.

This chain uses TRBV7-9 with TRBJ1-1; tentatively, D is TRBD1 (6 bases). Trimming took 4 bases from V and 2 from J, leaving 17 bases between them. Germline lookup yields CDR1 SEHNR and CDR2 FQNEAQ (reference sequence). The length of the CDR3 is 16 residues. CDR3 protein: CASSSGQFLPNTEAFF. The CDR3 DNA reads TGTGCCAGCAGCTCCGGACAGTTTCTACCTAACACTGAAGCTTTCTTT.

The CDR3 DNA is TGTGCCAGCAGCTTGACGGGGGGATTTACAGATACGCAGTATTTT. This gives the protein CASSLTGGFTDTQYF. The genes are TRBV5-4 and TRBJ2-3; 7 bases are shared with TRBD2. The CDR3 extends over 15 amino acids. Per the germline V gene, CDR1 is SGHNT and CDR2 is YYREEE (reference sequence). After removal of 1 base from V and 3 bases from J, the junction contained 5 bases not matched to a gene.

The rearrangement joins TRBV10-3 to TRBJ2-5; D perhaps matches TRBD1 (6 bases). V dropped 0 bases and J dropped 2 bases, with 10 bases sitting between them. The CDR3 has 15 amino acids. Germline V CDR1 and CDR2: ENHRY, SYGVKD. As DNA, the CDR3 is TGTGCCATCAGTGAGTCGTCAGGGGTACAAGAGACCCAGTACTTC. Protein product: CAISESSGVQETQYF.

The J gene is TRBJ1-1, the V gene TRBV2; D not resolved. Trimming left V 6 bases short and J 5 bases short, with 16 bases between. This CDR3 contains 14 residues. In germline, CDR1 is SNHLY, CDR2 FYNNEI. CDR3 sequence: CASSAQRSGTEAFF. Written as DNA, the CDR3 is TGTGCCAGCAGCGCCCAGAGGTCGGGAACTGAAGCTTTCTTT. Complete variable domain (other parts from reference TRBV2 and TRBJ1-1): EPEVTQTPSHQVTQMGQEVILRCVPISNHLYFYWYRQILGQKVEFLVSFYNNEISEKSEIFDDQFSVERPDGSNFTLKIRSTKLEDSAMYFCASSAQRSGTEAFFGQGTRLTVV.

This clone occurred once. This sequence joins TRBV4-1 and TRBJ1-1; 7 bases agree with TRBD1. The CDR3 has 12 amino acids. The germline gives CDR1 MGHRA, CDR2 YSYEKL. The J segment lost 12 bases and the V segment lost 1 base, leaving 5 bases of the junction unmatched. The CDR3 loop reads CASSQGTGRTFF. In DNA, the CDR3 is TGCGCCAGCAGCCAAGGGACAGGCAGAACTTTCTTT.

The rearrangement links TRBV5-6 to TRBJ1-2; 7 positions agree with TRBD1. This CDR3 contains 15 residues. J was trimmed by 3 bases and V by 0 bases; bases with no gene match: 5. CDR1 SGHDT and CDR2 YYEEEE come from the germline V gene. In nucleotides, the CDR3 is TGTGCCAGCAGCTTGGGAGGGGGCGAGGACTATGGCTACACCTTC. Its translation is CASSLGGGEDYGYTF.

The CDR3 region has the DNA TGCAGCATACGACAGGGGGCAGAAAATTCACCCCTCCACTTT. Protein sequence: CSIRQGAENSPLHF. The genes are TRBV29-1 and TRBJ1-6, with 10 bases lining up with TRBD1. The germline CDR1 and CDR2 sequences are SQVTM and ANQGSEA. With 8 bases clipped from V and 7 bases from J, the junction kept 8 bases outside the gene matches. This CDR3 spans 14 amino acids.

The table lists this clone with a few counts. V gene TRBV30 combines with J gene TRBJ2-3; 7 positions match TRBD1. The CDR3 runs 14 residues. Germline V gene lookup returns CDR1 GTSNPN and CDR2 SVGIG (reference sequence). V lost 5 bases to trimming and J lost 2 bases; unmatched junction nucleotides: 7. The CDR3 DNA reads TGTGCCTGGCAAAGACAGGGTTACACAGATACGCAGTATTTT. It translates to CAWQRQGYTDTQYF.

This clone came up once. The rearrangement links TRBV7-2 to TRBJ2-2; 10 bases agree with TRBD2. Germline trimming cut 1 base from V and 4 bases from J; bases unmatched to any gene: 0. CDR1 and CDR2 (germline): SGHTA, FQGNSA. CDR3 length equals 15 residues. CDR3 loop: CASSLVAGGTGELFF. In DNA form, the CDR3 reads TGTGCCAGCAGCTTAGTAGCGGGGGGCACCGGGGAGCTGTTTTTT.

V gene TRBV23-1 combines with J gene TRBJ1-3, with 9 bases identical to TRBD1. TRBV23-1 is an ORF, with its function uncertain. This CDR3 is built from 19 residues. V dropped 0 bases and J dropped 4; count of bases not matched to a gene: 13. This CDR3 reads CASSQSAPKGQGSGNTIYF. The CDR3 DNA follows: TGCGCCAGCAGTCAATCGGCTCCGAAAGGACAGGGGAGCGGAAACACCATATATTTT.

This chain links TRBV2 with TRBJ2-2; a possible D gene is TRBD1 (5 bases). CDR1 and CDR2 (germline): SNHLY, FYNNEI. CDR3 length equals 14 residues. V lost 6 bases, J lost 3 bases, and 11 bases lay in between. CDR3 DNA: TGTGCCAGCAGGCAGGACACTTACACCGGGGAGCTGTTTTTT. This encodes CASRQDTYTGELFF.

The CDR3 region has the DNA TGTGCCATCAGTGAGGACAGGCCCAATGAAAAACTGTTTTTT. Its protein is CAISEDRPNEKLFF. This chain connects TRBV10-3 to TRBJ1-4; D might be TRBD1 (6 bases). Germline CDR1 reads ENHRY; CDR2 reads SYGVKD. Between the trimmed V and J ends, which lost 2 bases and 5 bases, there was a span of 9 bases. The CDR3 is 14 residues long.

V and J are TRBV3-1 (or the pseudogene TRBV3-2) and TRBJ1-2; D may be TRBD1 (6 bases). Trimming left V 1 base short and J 5 bases short, with 17 bases between. CDR3 size: 16 residues. The germline gives CDR1 LGHDT, CDR2 YNNKEL (reference sequence). In DNA form, the CDR3 reads TGTGCCAGCAGCCAAGGGAGGCCAGGGGAAGGGTATGGCTACACCTTC. Amino acid sequence: CASSQGRPGEGYGYTF.

The V call is TRBV4-1, the J call TRBJ2-2, with 8 positions matching TRBD1. CDR3 size: 14 residues. The germline V gene encodes CDR1 MGHRA and CDR2 YSYEKL. V was clipped by 6 bases and J by 4 bases; unmatched bases: 4. CDR3 nucleotides: TGCGCCAGCAGGCTCGACAGGGGCACCGGGGAGCTGTTTTTT. Translation: CASRLDRGTGELFF.

A single count supports this clone. The chain carries TRBV19 and TRBJ1-5; D is undetermined. CDR3 length equals 13 residues. With 4 bases removed from V and 7 bases from J, the gap between germline ends came to 11 bases. Germline values: CDR1 LNHDA, CDR2 SQIVND (reference sequence). CDR3 nucleotides: TGTGCCAGTAGTACTGCGGTTGGGCAGCCCCAGCATTTT. Translated: CASSTAVGQPQHF. Using reference TRBV19 and TRBJ1-5 for the parts outside the CDR3, the full variable domain is DGGITQSPKYLFRKEGQNVTLSCEQNLNHDAMYWYRQDPGQGLRLIYYSQIVNDFQKGDIAEGYSVSREKKESFPLTVTSAQKNPTAFYLCASSTAVGQPQHFGDGTRLSIL.

The V call is TRBV6-5, the J call TRBJ2-1, with D possibly matching TRBD1 (6 bases). Trimming took 2 bases from V and 8 from J, leaving 13 bases between them. The germline CDR1 and CDR2 sequences are MNHEY and SVGAGI. This CDR3 is built from 14 residues. In DNA, the CDR3 is TGTGCCAGCAGTTACGGTTTACAGGGACATGAGCAGTTCTTC. Residues: CASSYGLQGHEQFF.

This chain joins TRBV24-1 and TRBJ2-5, with a possible D match to TRBD2 (6 bases). The CDR3 runs to 16 residues. CDR1 and CDR2 from the germline V gene are KGHDR and SFDVKD. Between the trimmed V and J ends, which lost 4 bases and 4 bases, there was a span of 18 bases. The CDR3 nucleotides are TGTGCCACCAGTGACCCGTCCCGGGGGAGGACAGAGACCCAGTACTTC. It yields the protein CATSDPSRGRTETQYF.